This T cell receptor (beta chain) appears in the sequencing data of a study of blood T cell repertoires in COVID-19. For the study at large: Collection of acute and convalescent COVID-19 samples took place in the United States, Italy and Spain.

It was during active infection that Seattle patients were enrolled and then longitudinally followed. Methods used by the authors: Estimates of nucleated cell counts were drawn from the amplification of reference gene primers. The assay was immunoSEQ multiplex PCR, and TCRdb's table has in-frame clones only and misses some. V, J and clone size reflect that table, while D and trimming were determined from the DNA. The table shows about 270,000 clones, with 86% occurring only once. CDR1 and CDR2 from the germline V gene are SGHNT and YYREEE (reference sequence). V shed 3 bases and J 7 bases; nucleotides not matched to a gene: 10. The CDR3 is made up of 15 amino acids.

This chain uses TRBV5-4 with TRBJ2-1; TRBD1 aligns across 7 bases. The TCR comes from a woman in her twenties or thirties with COVID-19, enrolled during active disease. What was sequenced was peripheral blood. The CDR3 nucleotides read TGTGCCAGCAGCTCGAGGGACAGTCCCTCGAATGAGCAGTTCTTC. Translation gives CASSSRDSPSNEQFF.